The rows below give T cell receptor beta chains drawn from one sample of a study of T cell changes during pregnancy in multiple sclerosis. Profiled with immunoSEQ multiplex PCR; TCRdb holds only in-frame clones, not every one. Seen here are 9,500 to 12,000 clones, 84% observed once, and the top ten hold 11%. Here the sequenced sample was CD8+ T cells from peripheral blood mononuclear cells, taken after pregnancy. The receptors were gathered from a female donor in good health, enrolled as a control in a pregnancy study. Both conserved end residues are part of each CDR3. Fields, in order: D gene, J gene, V gene, clone size, CDR3 protein, CDR3 DNA. D genes are given only for firm matches. Clone sizes are given selectively: once, few, many, or a class where the clone is expanded.

d_call: TRBD2; j_call: TRBJ2-5; v_call: TRBV7-8; clone_size: once; cdr3_aa: CASSLRLAGGPETQYF; cdr3_nt: TGTGCCAGCAGCCTACGACTAGCGGGAGGGCCAGAGACCCAGTACTTC
d_call: .; j_call: TRBJ1-4; v_call: TRBV9; clone_size: .; cdr3_aa: CASSTDSATNEKLFF; cdr3_nt: TGTGCCAGCAGCACCGACAGTGCAACTAATGAAAAACTGTTTTTT
d_call: .; j_call: TRBJ2-5; v_call: TRBV30; clone_size: .; cdr3_aa: CAWKLGGETQYF; cdr3_nt: TGTGCCTGGAAACTGGGGGGAGAGACCCAGTACTTC
d_call: .; j_call: TRBJ1-1; v_call: TRBV13; clone_size: once; cdr3_aa: CASSRRLTVMNTEAFF; cdr3_nt: TGTGCCAGCAGCCGCCGTCTTACGGTCATGAACACTGAAGCTTTCTTT
d_call: TRBD1; j_call: TRBJ1-5; v_call: TRBV18; clone_size: .; cdr3_aa: CASSPGGGDQPQHF; cdr3_nt: TGTGCCAGCTCACCAGGAGGGGGCGATCAGCCCCAGCATTTT
d_call: TRBD2; j_call: TRBJ2-7; v_call: TRBV4-3; clone_size: .; cdr3_aa: CASSQVLAGGPDYEQYF; cdr3_nt: TGCGCCAGCAGCCAAGTACTAGCGGGAGGGCCGGACTACGAGCAGTACTTC
d_call: .; j_call: TRBJ2-7; v_call: TRBV27; clone_size: once; cdr3_aa: CASSPEEGAQFEQYF; cdr3_nt: TGTGCCAGCAGCCCGGAGGAGGGGGCGCAATTCGAGCAGTACTTC
d_call: .; j_call: TRBJ2-7; v_call: TRBV7-9; clone_size: .; cdr3_aa: CASSLAEYEQYF; cdr3_nt: TGTGCCAGCAGCTTAGCCGAGTACGAGCAGTACTTC
d_call: .; j_call: TRBJ1-1; v_call: TRBV19; clone_size: .; cdr3_aa: CASSMADANTEAFF; cdr3_nt: TGTGCCAGTAGTATGGCGGATGCGAACACTGAAGCTTTCTTT
d_call: TRBD2; j_call: TRBJ2-1; v_call: TRBV28; clone_size: .; cdr3_aa: CASSQIAGAISNEQFF; cdr3_nt: TGTGCCAGCAGCCAAATAGCGGGAGCGATCTCGAATGAGCAGTTCTTC
d_call: .; j_call: TRBJ2-7; v_call: TRBV7-9; clone_size: .; cdr3_aa: CASSFENSYEQYF; cdr3_nt: TGTGCCAGCAGCTTTGAGAACTCCTACGAGCAGTACTTC
d_call: .; j_call: TRBJ2-6; v_call: TRBV4-1; clone_size: .; cdr3_aa: CASSQVGGEANVLTF; cdr3_nt: TGCGCCAGCAGCCAAGTCGGGGGAGAGGCCAACGTCCTGACTTTC
d_call: TRBD2; j_call: TRBJ2-1; v_call: TRBV28; clone_size: .; cdr3_aa: CASSFVAGGGNEQFF; cdr3_nt: TGTGCCAGCAGTTTCGTGGCGGGGGGAGGTAATGAGCAGTTCTTC
d_call: .; j_call: TRBJ2-1; v_call: TRBV4-1; clone_size: .; cdr3_aa: CASQPVEGRHEQFF; cdr3_nt: TGCGCCAGCCAACCGGTGGAGGGTCGTCATGAGCAGTTCTTC
d_call: TRBD2; j_call: TRBJ2-5; v_call: TRBV4-1; clone_size: .; cdr3_aa: CASSQAPGLAGFKETQYF; cdr3_nt: TGCGCCAGCAGCCAAGCTCCGGGACTAGCGGGCTTTAAAGAGACCCAGTACTTC
d_call: .; j_call: TRBJ2-7; v_call: TRBV5-4; clone_size: .; cdr3_aa: CASSSDYSTLGEQYF; cdr3_nt: TGTGCCAGCAGCTCGGACTATTCTACCCTAGGCGAGCAGTACTTC
d_call: TRBD1; j_call: TRBJ1-6; v_call: TRBV6-1; clone_size: .; cdr3_aa: CASTDRENSPLHF; cdr3_nt: TGTGCCAGCACCGACAGGGAGAATTCACCCCTCCACTTT
d_call: TRBD2; j_call: TRBJ2-7; v_call: TRBV11-2; clone_size: .; cdr3_aa: CASSLSRTRLAGGLYEQYF; cdr3_nt: TGTGCCAGCAGCTTAAGTCGGACAAGACTAGCGGGAGGCCTCTACGAGCAGTACTTC
d_call: .; j_call: TRBJ2-7; v_call: TRBV28; clone_size: .; cdr3_aa: CASSYPGVEQYF; cdr3_nt: TGTGCCAGCAGTTACCCCGGGGTCGAGCAGTACTTC
d_call: .; j_call: TRBJ1-5; v_call: TRBV9; clone_size: .; cdr3_aa: CASSAGQPQHF; cdr3_nt: TGTGCCAGCAGCGCAGGGCAGCCCCAGCATTTT
d_call: TRBD2; j_call: TRBJ2-7; v_call: TRBV4-1; clone_size: .; cdr3_aa: CASSPEVGLATEQYF; cdr3_nt: TGCGCCAGCAGCCCGGAGGTGGGACTAGCGACGGAGCAGTACTTC
d_call: .; j_call: TRBJ1-3; v_call: TRBV25-1; clone_size: .; cdr3_aa: CASSPDRPGNTIYF; cdr3_nt: TGTGCCAGCAGTCCAGACAGGCCTGGAAACACCATATATTTT
d_call: .; j_call: TRBJ1-5; v_call: TRBV4-3; clone_size: medium-sized; cdr3_aa: CASSPTWGEGNQPQHF; cdr3_nt: TGCGCCAGCAGCCCGACTTGGGGGGAGGGCAATCAGCCCCAGCATTTT
d_call: .; j_call: TRBJ2-3; v_call: TRBV19; clone_size: few; cdr3_aa: CASSITGSSTDTQYF; cdr3_nt: TGTGCCAGTAGTATTACCGGGTCTAGCACAGATACGCAGTATTTT
d_call: TRBD1; j_call: TRBJ1-1; v_call: TRBV30; clone_size: once; cdr3_aa: CAWSNQGVEAFF; cdr3_nt: TGTGCCTGGAGCAATCAGGGGGTTGAAGCTTTCTTT
d_call: TRBD1; j_call: TRBJ2-4; v_call: TRBV5-6; clone_size: .; cdr3_aa: CASSLGDRGGKNIQYF; cdr3_nt: TGTGCCAGCAGCTTGGGTGACAGGGGGGGTAAAAACATTCAGTACTTC
d_call: .; j_call: TRBJ2-1; v_call: TRBV10-3; clone_size: .; cdr3_aa: CATTRRTLRSYNEQFF; cdr3_nt: TGTGCCACCACCCGTAGGACATTACGCTCCTACAATGAGCAGTTCTTC
d_call: .; j_call: TRBJ2-7; v_call: TRBV27; clone_size: .; cdr3_aa: CASSLSTGYEQYF; cdr3_nt: TGTGCCAGCAGTTTATCTACGGGTTACGAGCAGTACTTC
d_call: .; j_call: TRBJ2-7; v_call: TRBV4-2; clone_size: .; cdr3_aa: CASSQVGGPAYEQYF; cdr3_nt: TGTGCCAGCAGCCAAGTGGGGGGACCTGCCTACGAGCAGTACTTC
d_call: TRBD2; j_call: TRBJ2-7; v_call: TRBV4-3; clone_size: few; cdr3_aa: CASSQGLAGETYEQYF; cdr3_nt: TGCGCCAGCAGCCAAGGTTTAGCGGGAGAGACCTACGAGCAGTACTTC
d_call: .; j_call: TRBJ2-7; v_call: TRBV25-1; clone_size: .; cdr3_aa: CASAGTQPTYEQYF; cdr3_nt: TGTGCCAGCGCCGGGACACAGCCTACCTACGAGCAGTACTTC
d_call: .; j_call: TRBJ1-1; v_call: TRBV7-9; clone_size: .; cdr3_aa: CASRFEVNTEAFF; cdr3_nt: TGTGCCAGCAGATTCGAGGTGAACACTGAAGCTTTCTTT
d_call: .; j_call: TRBJ2-7; v_call: TRBV5-4; clone_size: .; cdr3_aa: CASSLFAAVYEQYF; cdr3_nt: TGTGCCAGCAGCTTGTTCGCGGCAGTCTACGAGCAGTACTTC
d_call: TRBD1; j_call: TRBJ2-4; v_call: TRBV29-1; clone_size: once; cdr3_aa: CSPSPPGGIKNIQYF; cdr3_nt: TGCAGTCCTTCACCCCCAGGGGGAATCAAAAACATTCAGTACTTC
d_call: TRBD2; j_call: TRBJ2-3; v_call: TRBV28; clone_size: .; cdr3_aa: CAGREAGVGDTQYF; cdr3_nt: TGTGCCGGTCGGGAAGCGGGAGTGGGTGATACGCAGTATTTT
d_call: .; j_call: TRBJ1-6; v_call: TRBV27; clone_size: .; cdr3_aa: CASTGPGHRSPLHF; cdr3_nt: TGTGCCAGCACAGGACCGGGACATCGGTCACCCCTCCACTTT
d_call: .; j_call: TRBJ2-1; v_call: TRBV9; clone_size: .; cdr3_aa: CASSVVSGGHWEQFF; cdr3_nt: TGTGCCAGCAGCGTAGTTTCCGGGGGGCATTGGGAGCAGTTCTTC
d_call: TRBD1; j_call: TRBJ2-1; v_call: TRBV29-1; clone_size: .; cdr3_aa: CSVHRGLSYNEQFF; cdr3_nt: TGCAGCGTCCACAGGGGGCTCTCCTACAATGAGCAGTTCTTC
d_call: .; j_call: TRBJ2-5; v_call: TRBV14; clone_size: .; cdr3_aa: CASSQGRRVPLQGGQYF; cdr3_nt: TGTGCCAGCAGCCAAGGAAGGCGGGTTCCCCTCCAAGGGGGCCAGTACTTC
d_call: TRBD1; j_call: TRBJ2-2; v_call: TRBV5-1; clone_size: once; cdr3_aa: CASSFSLGGRTGELFF; cdr3_nt: TGCGCCAGCAGCTTTAGTCTAGGGGGCAGGACCGGGGAGCTGTTTTTT
d_call: TRBD1; j_call: TRBJ1-1; v_call: TRBV19; clone_size: .; cdr3_aa: CASSVGQGWGLEAFF; cdr3_nt: TGTGCCAGTAGTGTGGGACAGGGCTGGGGGCTTGAAGCTTTCTTT
d_call: .; j_call: TRBJ2-3; v_call: TRBV27; clone_size: .; cdr3_aa: CASGAEGARSTDTQYF; cdr3_nt: TGTGCCAGCGGAGCGGAGGGGGCGCGAAGCACAGATACGCAGTATTTT
d_call: .; j_call: TRBJ2-1; v_call: TRBV6-5; clone_size: .; cdr3_aa: CATRGSSSYNEQFF; cdr3_nt: TGTGCCACCCGCGGTTCCAGCTCCTACAATGAGCAGTTCTTC
d_call: .; j_call: TRBJ2-7; v_call: TRBV7-9; clone_size: few; cdr3_aa: CASSLPRDTYEQYF; cdr3_nt: TGTGCCAGCAGCCTCCCGAGGGACACCTACGAGCAGTACTTC
d_call: TRBD1; j_call: TRBJ2-7; v_call: TRBV6-5; clone_size: .; cdr3_aa: CATTPGQGAYEQYF; cdr3_nt: TGTGCCACCACCCCGGGACAGGGAGCCTACGAGCAGTACTTC
d_call: TRBD2; j_call: TRBJ2-1; v_call: TRBV27; clone_size: .; cdr3_aa: CASSLSGRGSGRAEQFF; cdr3_nt: TGTGCCAGCAGTTTATCGGGAAGGGGTAGCGGGAGGGCTGAGCAGTTCTTC